Given below is one T cell receptor beta chain in context. Antigen: not known. Measured with immunoSEQ multiplex PCR; TCRdb has only the in-frame clones, and not every one. The sample records approximately 46,000 clones, over 90% being singletons. This entry comes from a study of T cells in tuberculosis. As for time point: new active TB diagnosis, blood taken before or within 7 days of starting treatment. Tuberculosis was confirmed by positive sputum smear and/or M. tuberculosis culture. V lost 1 base, J lost 0 bases, and 5 bases stayed unmatched. Germline V CDR1 and CDR2: SEHNR, FQNEAQ (reference sequence). CDR3 length: 16 amino acids. Notes on the study in general: Using the GMM-specific repertoire gave approximately 89% accuracy versus roughly 74% with motifs.

The source is an adult with tuberculosis. J is TRBJ1-1 and V is TRBV7-9; 7 bases fit TRBD1. The specimen comprised PBMCs, sampled at tuberculosis diagnosis. The CDR3 loop reads CASSLGDSIMNTEAFF. In nucleotides, the CDR3 is TGTGCCAGCAGCTTAGGGGACAGTATTATGAACACTGAAGCTTTCTTT.